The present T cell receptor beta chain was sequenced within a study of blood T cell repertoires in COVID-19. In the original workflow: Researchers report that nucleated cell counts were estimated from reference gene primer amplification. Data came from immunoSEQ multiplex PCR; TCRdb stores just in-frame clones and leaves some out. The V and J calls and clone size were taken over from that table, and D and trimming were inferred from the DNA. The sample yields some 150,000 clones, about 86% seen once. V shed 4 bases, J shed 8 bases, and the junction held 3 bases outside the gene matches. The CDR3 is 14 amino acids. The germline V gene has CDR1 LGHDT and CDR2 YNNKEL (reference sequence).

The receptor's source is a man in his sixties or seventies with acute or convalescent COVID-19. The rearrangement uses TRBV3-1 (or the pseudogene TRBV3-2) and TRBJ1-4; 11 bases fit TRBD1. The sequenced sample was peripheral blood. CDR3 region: CASSRGQGGEKLFF. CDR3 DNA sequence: TGTGCCAGCAGCCGGGGACAGGGGGGCGAAAAACTGTTTTTT.